Given below is one T cell receptor (beta chain) in context. Investigators isolated RNA and reverse transcribed it into cDNA to act as the sequencing template. Sequencing used immunoSEQ multiplex PCR; TCRdb keeps in-frame clones, though not all of them. The table has fewer than 200,000 clones, about 60% seen once. The entry originates in a study of CD8+ T cells in alopecia areata. The CDR3 sequence is 17 residues long. With 4 bases clipped from V and 4 bases from J, the junction kept 9 bases outside the gene matches. Germline V gene data show CDR1 as SGHRS and CDR2 as YFSETQ. Treatment given: oral pan-JAK inhibitor, 5-10 mg twice daily.

This chain uses TRBV5-1 with TRBJ1-4; 11 nucleotides align to TRBD1. The receptor was derived from a human donor with alopecia areata. Sequencing used CD8+ T cells sorted from blood, obtained at week 24, from a patient treated with tofacitinib. CDR3 sequence: CASSIRTGGLFNEKLFF. CDR3 DNA sequence: TGCGCCAGCAGCATTCGGACAGGGGGCTTGTTTAATGAAAAACTGTTTTTT.